The sequence of this TCR beta chain was determined in a study of graft-versus-host responses after intestinal transplantation. At the level of the study: Each recipient received a multivisceral, liver-intestinal, or isolated intestinal graft. All recipients were given anti-thymocyte globulin induction, and tacrolimus and steroids were then administered for about three years.

A word on this clone: The antigen is unknown. At the DNA level, this CDR3 is encoded by other sequences in the same sample as well.

Study-wide findings and caveats: Some GvH clones were seen earlier in gut or blood, suggesting intestinal origin. Individuals carrying graft-donor T cell macrochimerism showed high graft-versus-host to host-versus-graft clonal ratios in allografts.

Trimming cost V 0 bases and J 4 bases; bases outside gene matches: 9. This CDR3 contains 16 residues. Germline lookup yields CDR1 MGHRA and CDR2 YSYEKL. Intraepithelial lymphocytes and lamina propria lymphocytes were released through processing of graft tissue. The method was immunoSEQ multiplex PCR; TCRdb's version includes in-frame clones alone and lacks a portion of them. This table holds about 5,600 clones, roughly 80% found once. The TCR originated in a human patient who received an intestinal transplant, so some T cells may come from the graft donor. This sample comprised ileum tissue, obtained about 240 days after intestinal transplant. This chain links TRBV4-1 with TRBJ2-7, with TRBD2 matching over 7 bases. CDR3 nucleotide sequence: TGCGCCAGCAGCCAAGAGACTAGCCCTATAGGGTACGAGCAGTACTTC. Translation: CASSQETSPIGYEQYF.